This TCR beta chain was found in a study of tumor-infiltrating lymphocytes in localized non-small cell lung cancer. Study information: Some samples were collected after neoadjuvant chemotherapy; smokers, never-smokers and several histologies were included.

TCRdb's copy holds only in-frame clones and misses some; the assay was immunoSEQ multiplex PCR. Found here are about 14,000 clones, around 68% of them singletons; the top ten hold approximately 9%. The V gene's germline CDR1 is MRHNA and CDR2 SNTAGT. The CDR3 runs 19 residues. V was cut by 4 bases and J by 4 bases, with 27 bases left in between. The clonotype was recovered from a human donor with non-small cell lung cancer. The chain combines TRBV6-4 with TRBJ2-3; a possible D gene is TRBD1 (6 bases). The sample taken for sequencing was uninvolved lung tissue not adjacent to the tumor. The CDR3 DNA is TGTGCCAGCAGTGTCCTCCGGGACACTCTTTTTCTGGGATCAGATACGCAGTATTTT. Translating gives CASSVLRDTLFLGSDTQYF.